Following are 18 T cell receptor beta chains from one sample sequenced in a study of T-cell reconstitution after alpha-beta-depleted transplantation in children (dated by TCRdb to about 2016). The treatment or condition label on this specimen signifies: allogeneic hematopoietic cell transplantation with graft depleted of TCRalphabeta T cells and CD19 B cells. The library was produced with PCR. Sequencing relied on an Illumina HiSeq 2500. TCR library preparation used molecular barcoding, with unique molecular identifiers applied to normalize quantification of the TCRbeta repertoire. The public reads were run again by TCRdb, first through fastp at Q25 and then through MiXCR, and only productive beta chains were kept. When rows share a CDR3 protein, they turn into one entry using the most common DNA and genes. For this sample the table gives 450,000 to 550,000 distinct CDR3 sequences, of which roughly an eighth were detected only once. 11% to 15% of the sample goes to the ten largest clones.

Sample: PBMCs, mostly from graft donor cells, taken 180 days after TCRalphabeta/CD19-depleted stem cell transplant. Every receptor here comes from a female patient between 2 and 15 years old who had a stem cell transplant for aplastic anemia, so the T cells may come from the graft donor.

This clonotype was detected a few times. The chain couples TRBV6-5 to TRBJ2-5, with 7 bases identical to TRBD2. Germline CDR1 is MNHEY and CDR2 is SVGAGI. J was trimmed by 4 bases and V by 7 bases; bases with no gene match: 3. There are 12 residues in the CDR3. CDR3 DNA: TGTGCCAGCATTGGGGGGGGAGAGACCCAGTACTTC. This translates into CASIGGGETQYF.

This clonotype has more than one count but fewer than ten. V gene TRBV6-2 or TRBV6-3 combines with J gene TRBJ2-2; 9 bases are shared with TRBD2. The V segment lost 10 bases and the J segment 6 bases; nucleotides outside the gene matches: 12. Germline V gene lookup returns CDR1 MNHEY and CDR2 SVGEGT. The CDR3 sequence is 15 residues long. CDR3 sequence (DNA): TGTGCCACCAAACCGGGACTAGCTAGCGCCGGGGAGCTGTTTTTT. Encoded protein: CATKPGLASAGELFF.

The J gene is TRBJ1-2, the V gene TRBV9, with D possibly matching TRBD1 (5 bases). The CDR3 contains 14 residues. V lost 2 bases, J lost 6 bases, and 14 bases lay in between. Germline V CDR1 and CDR2: SGDLS, YYNGEE. The chain's CDR3 is CASSVRDGLDGYTF. The DNA for the CDR3 is TGTGCCAGCAGCGTCAGGGACGGGTTGGATGGCTACACCTTC.

The chain joins TRBV12-3 or TRBV12-4 to TRBJ2-3; unclear D gene. V dropped 0 bases and J dropped 10 bases, with 5 bases sitting between them. This CDR3 has 11 amino acids. The CDR3 loop is CASSLAEAQYF. The CDR3 DNA is TGTGCCAGCAGTTTAGCCGAAGCGCAGTATTTT.

The chain has TRBV9 and TRBJ1-1, with TRBD1 matching 7 bases. In germline, CDR1 is SGDLS, CDR2 YYNGEE. The length of the CDR3 is 15 residues. V lost 3 bases to trimming and J lost 0 bases; unmatched junction nucleotides: 5. The CDR3 spells CASSAHGQVNTEAFF. DNA for the CDR3: TGTGCCAGCAGCGCTCACGGACAGGTGAACACTGAAGCTTTCTTT.

J is TRBJ2-6 and V is TRBV28; possibly TRBD1 for D (7 bases). From germline, CDR1 is MDHEN and CDR2 SYDVKM. V was pared by 6 bases and J by 9 bases, with 18 bases between. There are 15 residues in the CDR3. CDR3 DNA sequence: TGTGCCAGCAGCCCCGTCGACAGGGAGGTCAACGTCCTGACTTTC. This codes for CASSPVDREVNVLTF.

This clonotype was seen only a few times. This chain links TRBV12-5 with TRBJ1-2; tentatively, D is TRBD1 (5 bases). Trimming took 2 bases from V and 0 from J, leaving 10 bases between them. Germline CDR1 and CDR2: LGHNT and FRNRAP. The CDR3 covers 15 residues. CDR3 nucleotide sequence: TGTGCTAGTGGTTTGACAGGACTTCCTAACTATGGCTACACCTTC. Translation: CASGLTGLPNYGYTF.

DNA for the CDR3: TGTGCCAGCAGTTTCCAGGGGTACCCTGAAGCTTTCTTT. It yields the protein CASSFQGYPEAFF. This chain joins TRBV28 and TRBJ1-1; weak D call: TRBD1 (6 bases). The CDR3 runs 13 residues. The V gene lost 3 bases and the J gene lost 6 bases, with 11 bases spanning the gap. Germline V gene data show CDR1 as MDHEN and CDR2 as SYDVKM.

The sample holds many counts of this clonotype. This sequence joins TRBV5-1 and TRBJ2-1; D possibly corresponds to TRBD2 (6 bases). Trimming shortened V by 5 bases and J by 1 base, and 13 bases separated the two germline ends. The CDR3 is 15 residues long. Germline V CDR1 and CDR2: SGHRS, YFSETQ. CDR3 protein: CASRSLAGSYNEQFF. CDR3 coding DNA: TGCGCCAGCAGGTCCCTTGCGGGATCCTACAATGAGCAGTTCTTC.

The rearrangement uses TRBV7-3 and TRBJ2-1; 12 positions match TRBD2. Germline CDR1 SGHTA, CDR2 FQGTGA. Trimming removed 2 bases from V and 0 bases from J; junction bases left unmatched: 5. The CDR3 extends over 18 amino acids. DNA of the CDR3: TGTGCCAGCAGCTTACTAGCGGGAGGGCGAAGCTCCTACAATGAGCAGTTCTTC. This sequence encodes CASSLLAGGRSSYNEQFF.

This clonotype was seen more than once but under ten times. The V call is TRBV5-1, the J call TRBJ2-1; the match to TRBD1 covers 10 bases. CDR1 is SGHRS and CDR2 is YFSETQ in the germline V gene. The CDR3 runs 15 residues. After removal of 4 bases from V and 5 bases from J, the junction contained 6 bases not matched to a gene. The CDR3 reads CASSPDRGENNEQFF. The CDR3 DNA follows: TGCGCCAGCAGCCCGGACAGGGGGGAAAACAATGAGCAGTTCTTC.

The gene calls are TRBV20-1 and TRBJ2-7; 15 positions agree with TRBD2. The germline gives CDR1 DFQATT, CDR2 SNEGSKA (reference sequence). The V gene end was trimmed by 5 bases and the J gene end by 6 bases; junction bases not matched to a gene: 2. The CDR3 has 13 residues. The CDR3 reads CSAGLAGGPEQYV. The CDR3 nucleotides read TGCAGTGCTGGACTAGCGGGAGGGCCCGAGCAGTACGTC.

This clonotype was counted only a few times. The rearrangement uses TRBV18 and TRBJ2-3; D is undetermined. Deletions cut 3 bases from V and 3 bases from J, with 16 bases between. From germline, CDR1 is KGHSH and CDR2 LQKENI. The CDR3 sequence is 16 residues long. The DNA of the CDR3 is TGTGCCAGCTCACCCCGAGATTTGAGAGTTACAGATACGCAGTATTTT. Residues: CASSPRDLRVTDTQYF.

The V and J genes are TRBV7-9 and TRBJ1-2; D is ambiguous. The CDR3 has 15 residues. V gave up 0 bases and J gave up 1 base, with 9 bases separating them. Germline V gene sequence: CDR1 SEHNR, CDR2 FQNEAQ (reference sequence). Here the CDR3 reads CASSLANLDNYGYTF. CDR3 nucleotides: TGTGCCAGCAGCTTAGCGAATCTGGATAACTATGGCTACACCTTC.

This clonotype was seen a few times. This chain links TRBV15 with TRBJ2-1, with D perhaps assigned TRBD1 or TRBD2 (5 bases each). Trimming left V 1 base short and J 5 bases short, with 12 bases between. CDR3 length equals 15 residues. Germline V gene sequence: CDR1 LNHNV, CDR2 YYDKDF (reference sequence). CDR3 loop: CATSRGRGSNNEQFF. The CDR3 nucleotides are TGTGCCACCAGCAGAGGTCGGGGCAGCAACAATGAGCAGTTCTTC.

This clonotype was observed many times. This sequence joins TRBV10-3 and TRBJ2-5, with D possibly TRBD1 on 6 matching bases. CDR3 length: 13 residues. Germline CDR1 is ENHRY and CDR2 is SYGVKD. V lost 10 bases, J lost 0 bases, and 12 bases lay in between. Here the CDR3 DNA reads TGTGCCACCCAGGGACAACACCAAGAGACCCAGTACTTC. Amino acids: CATQGQHQETQYF.

This clonotype has a handful of counts. The rearrangement links TRBV18 to TRBJ2-5, with D uncertain. The V and J ends lost 3 bases and 1 base respectively, with 12 bases between them. The V gene's germline CDR1 is KGHSH and CDR2 LQKENI. This CDR3 has 15 residues. The CDR3 bases are TGTGCCAGCTCACCCAGCCAAGGTCGCCAAGAGACCCAGTACTTC. It specifies CASSPSQGRQETQYF. Full variable domain (missing parts from reference TRBV18 and TRBJ2-5): NAGVMQNPRHLVRRRGQEARLRCSPMKGHSHVYWYRQLPEEGLKFMVYLQKENIIDESGMPKERFSAEFPKEGPSILRIQQVVRGDSAAYFCASSPSQGRQETQYFGPGTRLLVL.

This chain connects TRBV6-2 or TRBV6-3 to TRBJ2-2; TRBD1 matches 7 bases. The V gene end was trimmed by 5 bases and the J gene end by 0 bases; junction bases not matched to a gene: 6. Per germline, CDR1 MNHEY and CDR2 SVGEGT. CDR3 size: 16 residues. CDR3 loop: CASSDHRGANTGELFF. The CDR3 DNA is TGTGCCAGCAGTGACCACAGGGGAGCGAACACCGGGGAGCTGTTTTTT.